Sequencing of this TCR beta chain was carried out in a study of OX40 agonist ivuxolimab in advanced cancers. Study-level information: Six ivuxolimab dose levels, 0.01 to 10 mg/kg, were given intravenously every 2 weeks.

Study outcomes and limitations: Also showing low normalized T-cell clonal expansion were some of the nonresponders.

Using immunoSEQ multiplex PCR, the repertoire was profiled, and TCRdb retains in-frame clones only, with some absent. The sample records approximately 63,000 clones, approximately 85% being singletons. CDR1 MGHDK and CDR2 SYGVNS come from the germline V gene. This CDR3 is 12 amino acids long. Deletions cut 3 bases from V and 6 bases from J, with 7 bases between. As to this clone: The antigen is not known.

This rearrangement joins TRBV25-1 to TRBJ2-3; the D is unclear. The receptor was derived from an adult with an advanced solid tumor such as melanoma, head and neck, liver or kidney cancer. This specimen consisted of CD4+ or CD8+ T cells sorted from blood, obtained in a trial of the OX40 agonist ivuxolimab. CDR3 DNA: TGTGCCAGCAGTGACGTAAGGGATACGCAGTATTTT. It encodes CASSDVRDTQYF. Full variable domain (outside the CDR3, taken from reference TRBV25-1 and TRBJ2-3): EADIYQTPRYLVIGTGKKITLECSQTMGHDKMYWYQQDPGMELHLIHYSYGVNSTEKGDLSSESTVSRIRTEHFPLTLESARPSHTSQYLCASSDVRDTQYFGPGTRLTVL.